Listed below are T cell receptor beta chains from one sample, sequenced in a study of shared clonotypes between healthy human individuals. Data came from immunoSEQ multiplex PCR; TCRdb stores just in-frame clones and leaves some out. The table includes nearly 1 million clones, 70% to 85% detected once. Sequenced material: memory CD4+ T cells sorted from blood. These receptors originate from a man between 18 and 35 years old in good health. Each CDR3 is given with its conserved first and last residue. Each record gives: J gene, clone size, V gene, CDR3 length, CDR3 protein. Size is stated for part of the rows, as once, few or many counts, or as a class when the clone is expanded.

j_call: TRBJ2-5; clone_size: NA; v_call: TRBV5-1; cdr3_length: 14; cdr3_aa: CASSLSGTKETQYF
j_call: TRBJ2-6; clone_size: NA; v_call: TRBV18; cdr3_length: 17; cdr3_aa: CASSPPHLGSGANVLTF
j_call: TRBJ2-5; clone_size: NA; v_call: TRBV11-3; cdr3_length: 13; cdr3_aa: CASSSGQEETQYF
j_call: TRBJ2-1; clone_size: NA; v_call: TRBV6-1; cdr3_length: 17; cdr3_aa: CASSGREDVGLSNEQFF
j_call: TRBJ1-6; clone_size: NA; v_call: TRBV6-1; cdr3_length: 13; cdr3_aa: CASMTENNSPLHF
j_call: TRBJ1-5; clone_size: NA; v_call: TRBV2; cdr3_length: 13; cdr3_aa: CASSRDSNQPQHF
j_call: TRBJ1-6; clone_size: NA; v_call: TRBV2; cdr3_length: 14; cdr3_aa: CASREQGTNSPLHF
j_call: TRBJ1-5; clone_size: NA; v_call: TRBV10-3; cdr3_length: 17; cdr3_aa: CAISGGTETTGNQPQHF
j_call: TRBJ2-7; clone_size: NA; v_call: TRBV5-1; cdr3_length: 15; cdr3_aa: CASSFRTGPSYEQYF
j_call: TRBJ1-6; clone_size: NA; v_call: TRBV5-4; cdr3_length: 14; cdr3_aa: CASSSQEKGSPLHF
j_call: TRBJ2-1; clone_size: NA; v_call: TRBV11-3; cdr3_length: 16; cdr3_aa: CASSLGLSDRDNEQFF
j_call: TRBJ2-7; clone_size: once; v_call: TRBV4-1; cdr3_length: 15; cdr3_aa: CASSQGSSTSYEQYF
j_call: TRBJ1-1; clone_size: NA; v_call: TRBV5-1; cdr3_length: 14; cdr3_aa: CASSGGTSNTEAFF
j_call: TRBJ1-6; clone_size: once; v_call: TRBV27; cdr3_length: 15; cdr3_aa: CASSLGTGSDSPLHF
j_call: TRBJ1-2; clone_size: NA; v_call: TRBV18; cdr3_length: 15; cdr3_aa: CASSPLVGANYGYTF
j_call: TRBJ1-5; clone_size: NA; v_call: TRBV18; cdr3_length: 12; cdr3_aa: CASSEGGQPQHF
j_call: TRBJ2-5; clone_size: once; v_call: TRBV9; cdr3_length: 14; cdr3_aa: CASSVAGRQETQYF
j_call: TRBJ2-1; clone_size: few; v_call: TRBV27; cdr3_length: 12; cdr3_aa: CASSQAEREQFF
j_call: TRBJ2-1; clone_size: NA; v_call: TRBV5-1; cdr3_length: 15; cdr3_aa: CASSLVGDFSNEQFF
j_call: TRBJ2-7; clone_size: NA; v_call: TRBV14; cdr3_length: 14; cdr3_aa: CASSQETASYEQYF
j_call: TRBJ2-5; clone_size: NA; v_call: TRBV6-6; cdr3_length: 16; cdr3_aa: CASSSPVSLVGETQYF
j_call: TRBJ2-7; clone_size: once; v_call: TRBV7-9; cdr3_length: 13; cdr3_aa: CASRNWEGGEQYF
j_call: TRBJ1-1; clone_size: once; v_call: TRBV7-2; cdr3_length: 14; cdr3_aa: CASSVGGLNTEAFF
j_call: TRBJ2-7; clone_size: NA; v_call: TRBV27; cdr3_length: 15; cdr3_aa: CASSSRGRWTYEQYF
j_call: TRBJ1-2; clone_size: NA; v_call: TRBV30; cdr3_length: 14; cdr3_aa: CAWTVMGQGEGYTF
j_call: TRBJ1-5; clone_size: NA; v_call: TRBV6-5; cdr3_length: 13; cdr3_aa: CASSSVQGQPQHF
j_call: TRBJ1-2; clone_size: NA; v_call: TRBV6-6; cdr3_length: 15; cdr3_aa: CASSYPEGGQYGYTF
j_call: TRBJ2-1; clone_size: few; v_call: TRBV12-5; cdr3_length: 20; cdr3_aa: CASGLVLGQGKGARRNEQFF
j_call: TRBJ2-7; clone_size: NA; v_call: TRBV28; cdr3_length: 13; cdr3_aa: CASRDRGFGEQYF
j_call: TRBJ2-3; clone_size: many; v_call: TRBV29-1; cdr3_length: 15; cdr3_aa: CSVEEPQWGTDTQYF
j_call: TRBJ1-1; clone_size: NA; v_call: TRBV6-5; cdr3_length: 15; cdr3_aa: CASSYEQGANTEAFF
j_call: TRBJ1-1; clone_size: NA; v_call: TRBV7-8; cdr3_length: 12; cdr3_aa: CASSHPNTEAFF
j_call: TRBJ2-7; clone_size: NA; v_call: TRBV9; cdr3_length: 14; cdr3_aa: CASSVDEYSYEQYF
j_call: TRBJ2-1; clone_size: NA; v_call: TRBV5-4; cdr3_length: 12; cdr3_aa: CASSRDRYEQFF
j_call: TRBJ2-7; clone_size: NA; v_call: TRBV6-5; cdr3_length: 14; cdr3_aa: CAVRGGGSVYEQYF
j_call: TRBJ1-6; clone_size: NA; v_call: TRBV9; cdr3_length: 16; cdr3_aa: CASSVGDREHYSPLHF
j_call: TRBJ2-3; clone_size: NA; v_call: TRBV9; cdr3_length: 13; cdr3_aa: CASSVGSADTQYF
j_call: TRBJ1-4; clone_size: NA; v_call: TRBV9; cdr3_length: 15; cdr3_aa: CASSLGGETNEKLFF
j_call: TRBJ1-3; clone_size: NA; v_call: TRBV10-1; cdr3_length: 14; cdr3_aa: CASSERGSGNTIYF
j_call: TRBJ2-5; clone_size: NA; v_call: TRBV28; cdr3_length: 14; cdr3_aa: CASSLAGGRETQYF
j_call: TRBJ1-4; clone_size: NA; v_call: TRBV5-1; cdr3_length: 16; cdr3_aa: CASSSNPGGEHEKLFF
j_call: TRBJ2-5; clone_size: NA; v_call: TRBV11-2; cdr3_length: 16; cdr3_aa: CASSLSRAGARETQYF
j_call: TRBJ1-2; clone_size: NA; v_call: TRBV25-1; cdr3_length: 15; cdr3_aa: CASSDQWDSNYGYTF
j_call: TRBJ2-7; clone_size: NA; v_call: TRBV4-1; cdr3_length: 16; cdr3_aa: CASSQSPTSGLDEQYF
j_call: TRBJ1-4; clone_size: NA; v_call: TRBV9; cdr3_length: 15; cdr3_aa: CASSPGTVMNEKLFF
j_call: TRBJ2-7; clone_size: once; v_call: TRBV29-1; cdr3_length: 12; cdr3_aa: CSVFTGIGEQYF
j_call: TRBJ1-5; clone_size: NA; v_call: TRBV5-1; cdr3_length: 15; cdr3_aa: CASSLDVRDNQPQHF
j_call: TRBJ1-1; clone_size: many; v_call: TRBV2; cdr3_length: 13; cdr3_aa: CASSDGSSPEAFF
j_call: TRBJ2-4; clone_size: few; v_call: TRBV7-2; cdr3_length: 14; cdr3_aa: CASSPGRGGNIQYF
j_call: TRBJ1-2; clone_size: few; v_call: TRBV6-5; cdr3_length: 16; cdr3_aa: CASSYSRTPIEYGYTF
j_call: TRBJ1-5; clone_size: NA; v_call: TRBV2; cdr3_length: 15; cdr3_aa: CASRDGQSPTQPQHF
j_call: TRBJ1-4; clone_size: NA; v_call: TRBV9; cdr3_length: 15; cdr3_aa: CASSPRQGGGEKLFF
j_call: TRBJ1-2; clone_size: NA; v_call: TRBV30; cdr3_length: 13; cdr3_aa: CAWSVWGRYGYTF